Following are 30 T cell receptor beta chains from one sample sequenced in a study of T cell repertoires in cytomegalovirus infection (dated by TCRdb to the late 2010s). These receptors are not linked to any known antigen. The instrument given in TCRdb is Illumina HiSeq 1500. TCRdb itself trimmed the public reads at Q25 with fastp, ran MiXCR and retained productive beta chains. CDR3 protein duplicates are merged, each entry listing the most common genes and DNA. In this sample the table shows around 900,000 distinct CDR3 sequences, roughly 30% of which occur a single time. The ten largest clonotypes hold 11% to 15% of the sample. The treatment or condition label for this specimen denotes: in vitro stimulation with specific CMV peptide epitopes to enrich CMV-specific T cells. Sequences were derived from cultured CD8+ T cells from PBMCs, sampled from culture after CMV antigen stimulation. The receptors derive from a human donor in good health (CMV status not recorded). Some clones in this sample may be carry-over from other donors' samples.

This clonotype was counted only a few times. This sequence joins TRBV7-9 and TRBJ1-1; D possibly corresponds to TRBD1 (5 bases). Germline lookup yields CDR1 SEHNR and CDR2 FQNEAQ (reference sequence). CDR3 length: 14 residues. V shed 5 bases and J shed 3 bases, with 13 bases lying between them. The CDR3 here is CASSPPSGDTEAFF. DNA for the CDR3: TGTGCCAGCAGCCCCCCCTCGGGGGACACTGAAGCTTTCTTT.

The chain carries TRBV7-2 and TRBJ2-1; TRBD1 might be the D (5 bases). This CDR3 spans 16 amino acids. The germline V and J ends were trimmed by 0 bases and 6 bases, with 15 bases remaining between them. Germline CDR1 and CDR2: SGHTA and FQGNSA. The CDR3 protein is CASSLAQGITGNEQFF. CDR3 DNA sequence: TGTGCCAGCAGCTTAGCGCAGGGTATTACGGGCAATGAGCAGTTCTTC.

The chain couples TRBV5-5 to TRBJ2-5; tentative D call: TRBD2 (5 bases). This CDR3 is 15 amino acids long. Germline V gives CDR1 SGHKS, CDR2 YYEKEE (reference sequence). The V gene lost 0 bases and the J gene lost 4 bases, with 13 bases spanning the gap. The DNA of the CDR3 is TGTGCCAGCAGCTTGGTGGGGAGCCTTCGAGAGACCCAGTACTTC. This encodes CASSLVGSLRETQYF.

As to this clonotype: Relative to the germline gene, one junction end is altered; a read error may explain this. This rearrangement joins TRBV12-3 or TRBV12-4 to TRBJ2-3; TRBD2 might be the D (5 bases). The CDR3 totals 17 residues. This chain's CDR3 is CASSFHEGSLITDTRYF. DNA for the CDR3: TGTGCCAGCAGTTTTCACGAGGGAAGTCTGATCACAGATACGCGGTATTTT.

The J gene is TRBJ2-1, the V gene TRBV27; 11 nucleotides agree with TRBD2. Germline V lookup: CDR1 MNHEY, CDR2 SMNVEV (reference sequence). V lost 2 bases, J lost 9 bases, and 6 bases stayed unmatched. The CDR3 has 15 amino acids. Here the CDR3 reads CASSLDSGGASEQFF. CDR3 coding DNA: TGTGCCAGCAGTTTAGATAGCGGGGGGGCCAGTGAGCAGTTCTTC.

The V call is TRBV7-8, the J call TRBJ1-5; D is undetermined. Trimming stripped 1 base from V and 8 bases from J, with 12 bases between. The CDR3 extends over 14 amino acids. CDR1 and CDR2 (germline): SGHVS, FQNEAQ. The CDR3 DNA is TGTGCCAGCAGCTTAGGCCCCCCTCGGGAGCCCCAGCATTTT. It translates to CASSLGPPREPQHF. The full variable domain, completed using reference TRBV7-8 and TRBJ1-5, is GAGVSQSPRYKVAKRGQDVALRCDPISGHVSLFWYQQALGQGPEFLTYFQNEAQLDKSGLPSDRFFAERPEGSVSTLKIQRTQQEDSAVYLCASSLGPPREPQHFGDGTRLSIL.

This rearrangement joins TRBV6-1 to TRBJ2-2; no firm D call. Trimming took 6 bases from V and 7 from J, leaving 9 bases between them. Germline CDR1 and CDR2: MNHNS and SASEGT. The CDR3 consists of 12 residues. CDR3 sequence: CASRPGVGELFF. The CDR3 bases are TGTGCCAGCAGGCCTGGGGTCGGGGAGCTGTTTTTT.

CDR3 sequence reads: CASSLADTMNTEAFF. As DNA, the CDR3 is TGTGCCAGCAGCTTAGCGGACACAATGAACACTGAAGCTTTCTTT. This chain links TRBV7-6 with TRBJ1-1, with a weak D call TRBD1 (5 bases). There are 15 residues in the CDR3. Trimming shortened V by 0 bases and J by 0 bases, and 8 bases separated the two germline ends. The germline gives CDR1 SGHVS, CDR2 FNYEAQ.

This clonotype was counted between two and nine times. The rearrangement joins TRBV2 to TRBJ2-1; D is perhaps TRBD2 (6 bases). V lost 10 bases and J lost 7, with 17 bases in between. The length of the CDR3 is 13 residues. CDR1 is SNHLY and CDR2 is FYNNEI in the germline V gene. CDR3 in amino acids: CAINGGMGNEQFF. The DNA of the CDR3 is TGTGCCATCAACGGCGGGATGGGGAATGAGCAGTTCTTC.

The V and J genes are TRBV12-3 or TRBV12-4 and TRBJ1-1; possibly TRBD1 for D (5 bases). Trimming took 6 bases from V and 1 from J, leaving 12 bases between them. The CDR3 sequence is 14 residues long. The CDR3 spells CASSHGTENTEAFF. CDR3 nucleotide sequence: TGTGCCAGCAGCCATGGGACCGAGAACACTGAAGCTTTCTTT.

This clonotype was detected only a few times. The chain employs TRBV24-1 and TRBJ2-7; 8 positions match TRBD1. This CDR3 region has 14 residues. CDR1 and CDR2 from the germline V gene are KGHDR and SFDVKD. The trim removed 4 bases at V and 5 bases at J, leaving 6 bases unmatched. The CDR3 DNA sequence: TGTGCCACCAGTGACGACAGGGGTTGTCACGAGCAGTACGTC. It translates to CATSDDRGCHEQYV.

The CDR3 reads CASSYSLRLAGGTSYNEQFF. The CDR3 nucleotides are TGTGCCAGCAGTTACTCATTGCGACTAGCGGGGGGTACCTCCTACAATGAGCAGTTCTTC. The chain has TRBV6-5 and TRBJ2-1, with 13 bases matching TRBD2. The germline CDR1 and CDR2 sequences are MNHEY and SVGAGI. Germline trimming cut 0 bases from V and 0 bases from J; bases unmatched to any gene: 8. The CDR3 sequence is 20 residues long.

This rearrangement joins TRBV12-3 or TRBV12-4 to TRBJ2-4; D perhaps matches TRBD2 (5 bases). V was shortened by 5 bases and J by 6 bases, with 8 bases between the two germline ends. CDR3 size: 12 residues. The CDR3 DNA follows: TGTGCCAGCAGTCCGGACTTAAACATTCAGTACTTC. Translation: CASSPDLNIQYF.

This sequence joins TRBV20-1 and TRBJ1-5; D is possibly TRBD1 (6 bases). The CDR3 length is 17 residues. Per the germline V gene, CDR1 is DFQATT and CDR2 is SNEGSKA (reference sequence). Trimming pared 3 bases from V and 0 bases from J, leaving 18 bases between. CDR3 protein: CSARRQDRTASNQPQHF. Here the CDR3 DNA reads TGCAGTGCTAGGAGGCAAGATAGGACAGCTAGCAATCAGCCCCAGCATTTT.

CDR3 DNA: TGTGCCAGCAGTACGACTAGTGGCACAGATACGCAGTATTTT. This gives the protein CASSTTSGTDTQYF. The J gene is TRBJ2-3, the V gene TRBV12-3 or TRBV12-4; TRBD2 is a possible D gene (6 bases). Trimming left V 5 bases short and J 1 base short, with 10 bases between. CDR3 size: 14 residues.

V usage is TRBV9 and J usage is TRBJ2-1; D possibly corresponds to TRBD2 (7 bases). Germline assignment: CDR1 SGDLS and CDR2 YYNGEE. This CDR3 region has 17 residues. V was pared by 3 bases and J by 1 base, with 17 bases between. The CDR3 nucleotides read TGTGCCAGCAGCGCGAGGGAGGGGGGGGGTTCCTACAATGAGCAGTTCTTC. Protein: CASSAREGGGSYNEQFF.

This clonotype was observed a handful of times. CDR3 nucleotide sequence: TGTGCCAGCAGCTTGGGTCTCATGGGGACCGGGGAGCTGTTTTTT. This translates into CASSLGLMGTGELFF. The genes are TRBV7-6 and TRBJ2-2; D is uncertain. Germline lookup yields CDR1 SGHVS and CDR2 FNYEAQ. Trimming took 3 bases from V and 5 from J, leaving 13 bases between them. The CDR3 consists of 15 residues.

This clonotype was counted many times. The V call is TRBV7-6, the J call TRBJ1-6; D might be TRBD1 (6 bases). The CDR3 covers 16 residues. V lost 1 base and J lost 5, with 12 bases in between. CDR1 and CDR2 (germline): SGHVS, FNYEAQ. DNA for the CDR3: TGTGCCAGCAGCTTAGAGGCAGGGGAGAATAATTCACCCCTCCACTTT. Its translation: CASSLEAGENNSPLHF.

V gene TRBV12-3 or TRBV12-4 combines with J gene TRBJ2-7, with a tentative D call TRBD1 (5 bases). The germline V and J ends were trimmed by 6 bases and 6 bases, with 18 bases remaining between them. The CDR3 is 14 residues long. The CDR3 reads CASSPDTRESEQYF. The DNA of the CDR3 is TGTGCCAGCAGCCCGGACACCCGCGAAAGCGAGCAGTACTTC.

V usage is TRBV9 and J usage is TRBJ1-2, with D maybe TRBD1 (5 bases). Per germline, CDR1 SGDLS and CDR2 YYNGEE. The CDR3 runs 13 residues. V lost 0 bases to trimming and J lost 8 bases, with 11 bases between them. Here the CDR3 reads CASSVGGRAGYTF. In DNA, the CDR3 is TGTGCCAGCAGCGTAGGGGGACGGGCCGGCTACACCTTC.

The V and J genes are TRBV7-6 and TRBJ2-5; D is perhaps TRBD1 or TRBD2 (5 bases each). CDR1 is SGHVS and CDR2 is FNYEAQ in the germline V gene. CDR3 length: 19 residues. Trimming cost V 1 base and J 5 bases, with 26 bases left between them. CDR3 DNA: TGTGCCAGCAGCTTAGGAGGGGCAGGTGAATGGGGCCCGTGGGAGACCCAGTACTTC. This translates into CASSLGGAGEWGPWETQYF.

To note about this clonotype: One end of the junction is discordant with germline, which a read error may explain. The V gene is TRBV7-9, the J gene TRBJ1-5; possible D gene TRBD1, 6 bases. The CDR3 contains 14 residues. Germline loops: CDR1 SEHNR, CDR2 FQNEAQ (reference sequence). CDR3 sequence: CTSSSTGPNQPQHF. In nucleotides, the CDR3 is TGTACCAGCAGCTCCACAGGGCCGAATCAGCCCCAGCATTTT.

This clonotype was seen ten or more times. The chain combines TRBV7-2 with TRBJ2-3; tentative D call: TRBD2 (5 bases). In germline, CDR1 is SGHTA, CDR2 FQGNSA. Trimming shortened V by 5 bases and J by 0 bases, and 24 bases separated the two germline ends. The CDR3 is 19 amino acids. In DNA, the CDR3 is TGTGCCAGCAGCCCCGCGGGTTTGTCGGGAACCTCTAGCACAGATACGCAGTATTTT. Translated, it gives CASSPAGLSGTSSTDTQYF.

J is TRBJ2-3 and V is TRBV20-1; TRBD2 matches at 7 bases. From germline, CDR1 is DFQATT and CDR2 SNEGSKA (reference sequence). With 2 bases clipped from V and 0 bases from J, the junction kept 5 bases outside the gene matches. This CDR3 spans 15 amino acids. The CDR3 here is CSARWASGSTDTQYF. For the CDR3, the DNA is TGCAGTGCTAGATGGGCTAGCGGAAGCACAGATACGCAGTATTTT.

This clonotype has only a few counts. The chain links TRBV20-1 to TRBJ1-1; 8 positions match TRBD1. V shed 0 bases, J shed 3 bases, and the junction held 12 bases outside the gene matches. Germline lookup yields CDR1 DFQATT and CDR2 SNEGSKA (reference sequence). The CDR3 loop spans 17 amino acids. CDR3 sequence: CSARDQDRENWYTEAFF. In nucleotides, the CDR3 is TGCAGTGCTAGAGACCAGGACAGGGAGAATTGGTACACTGAAGCTTTCTTT.

This clonotype was seen a handful of times. This rearrangement joins TRBV4-2 to TRBJ2-1, with TRBD2 identical over 10 bases. After removal of 4 bases from V and 8 bases from J, the junction contained 8 bases not matched to a gene. The CDR3 runs 15 residues. The germline CDR1 and CDR2 sequences are LGHNA and YNFKEQ. The CDR3 sequence: CASSPSGGDSDEQFF. The CDR3 bases are TGTGCCAGCAGCCCTAGCGGGGGCGACTCGGATGAGCAGTTCTTC.

V usage is TRBV29-1 and J usage is TRBJ1-5; 10 bases align to TRBD1. The CDR3 extends over 16 amino acids. The ends lost 3 bases at V and 3 bases at J; junction bases unmatched: 8. CDR1 and CDR2 from the germline V gene are SQVTM and ANQGSEA. The CDR3 reads CSVDRQGAGFNQPQHF. As DNA, the CDR3 is TGCAGCGTTGATAGACAGGGGGCAGGTTTCAATCAGCCCCAGCATTTT.

About this clonotype itself: A read error may be the cause here, since a much bigger clone is one base away. The gene calls are TRBV7-6 and TRBJ1-3; TRBD1 might be the D (5 bases). The V gene's germline CDR1 is SGHVS and CDR2 FNYEAQ. The CDR3 consists of 15 residues. Written as DNA, the CDR3 is TGTACCAGCAGCCCACAGGTCAACTCTGGAAACACCATATATTTT. This gives the protein CTSSPQVNSGNTIYF.

This clonotype was picked up many times. The chain employs TRBV27 and TRBJ1-4; 8 bases are a match to TRBD1. The germline gives CDR1 MNHEY, CDR2 SMNVEV (reference sequence). Trimming took 6 bases from V and 4 from J; bases not matched to a gene: 10. The CDR3 runs to 16 residues. This chain's CDR3 is CASSFLGTGGNEKLFF. DNA of the CDR3: TGTGCCAGCAGCTTCCTCGGGACAGGTGGTAATGAAAAACTGTTTTTT.

This clonotype was seen more than once but under ten times. The V and J genes are TRBV6-1 and TRBJ2-7; 7 bases agree with TRBD1. Germline CDR1 reads MNHNS; CDR2 reads SASEGT. The CDR3 spans 12 residues. Trimming cost V 8 bases and J 2 bases; bases outside gene matches: 3. CDR3 nucleotides: TGTGCCAGCTGGGGACAGCCCTACGAGCAGTACGTC. It is translated as CASWGQPYEQYV.